A single T cell receptor (beta chain) is shown here with its context. The sample originates from a study of blood T cell repertoires in COVID-19. Study overall: The study drew acute and convalescent COVID-19 samples from the United States, Italy and Spain. PBMCs, B-cell-depleted T cells, or T cells were the source of the cDNA or gDNA that made up the material.

Between the trimmed V and J ends, which lost 6 bases and 1 base, there was a span of 12 bases. CDR1 and CDR2 from the germline V gene are MNHEY and SMNVEV (reference sequence). The CDR3 covers 14 residues. Authors' data handling: Amplified reference gene primers provided the basis for estimating nucleated cell counts. Using immunoSEQ multiplex PCR, the repertoire was profiled, and TCRdb retains in-frame clones only, with some absent. The V and J calls and the clone size are those of that table, but D and trimming were determined from the DNA. The sample lists some 200,000 clones, around 84% seen once, with about 4.8% in the top ten.

The rearrangement joins TRBV27 to TRBJ1-1; D may be TRBD1 (5 bases). The TCR originated in a man aged 45-60 years with acute or convalescent COVID-19. Input material: peripheral blood. The CDR3 here is CASRPDTQNTEAFF. The CDR3 DNA is TGTGCCAGCAGGCCGGACACCCAGAACACTGAAGCTTTCTTT.